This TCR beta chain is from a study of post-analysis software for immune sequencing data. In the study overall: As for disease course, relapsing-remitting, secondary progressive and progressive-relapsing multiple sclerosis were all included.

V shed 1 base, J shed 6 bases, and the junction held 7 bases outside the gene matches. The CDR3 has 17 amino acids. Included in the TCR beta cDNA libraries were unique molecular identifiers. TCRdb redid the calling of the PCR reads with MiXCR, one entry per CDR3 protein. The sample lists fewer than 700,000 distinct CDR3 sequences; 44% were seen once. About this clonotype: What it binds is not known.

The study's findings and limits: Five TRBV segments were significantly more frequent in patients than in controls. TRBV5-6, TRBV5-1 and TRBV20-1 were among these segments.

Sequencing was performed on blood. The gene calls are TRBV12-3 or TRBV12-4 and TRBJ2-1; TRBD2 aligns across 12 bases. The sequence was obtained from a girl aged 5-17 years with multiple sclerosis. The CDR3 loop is CASSLGNLAGGRNEQFF. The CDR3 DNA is TGTGCCAGCAGTTTAGGGAACCTAGCGGGAGGGCGCAATGAGCAGTTCTTC.